Below are 18 T cell receptor beta chains sequenced from a single sample in a study of PD-1 blockade in classical Hodgkin lymphoma. Each and every patient relapsed after autologous stem cell transplantation, and patients got differing brentuximab vedotin exposure. The data were produced by immunoSEQ multiplex PCR, yet TCRdb's version contains in-frame clones alone and is incomplete. Of fewer than 30,000 clones detected, approximately 80% appear once; the ten largest clones hold about 7.8%. The specimen comprised peripheral blood mononuclear cells (PBMCs), sampled before the second cycle of nivolumab. These TCRs come from a human donor with classical Hodgkin lymphoma.

In this sample, this clone turned up a few times. The chain carries TRBV6-1 and TRBJ1-5; D not certain. V was cut by 7 bases and J by 6 bases, with 13 bases left in between. Germline-derived CDR1 and CDR2 are MNHNS and SASEGT. The length of the CDR3 is 13 residues. CDR3 bases: TGTGCCAGCACCAAAAATCGGGGTCAGCCCCAGCATTTT. Its translation is CASTKNRGQPQHF.

This clone turned up a few times. Germline is not matched at one junction end, which may reflect a read error. CDR3 residues: CASSEDFRQVVF. The CDR3 DNA follows: TGTGCCAGCAGTGAAGACTTTCGACAGGTAGTCTTC. The rearrangement uses TRBV6-1 and TRBJ2-7; tentatively, D is TRBD1 (6 bases). The CDR3 has 12 amino acids. Germline assignment: CDR1 MNHNS and CDR2 SASEGT.

The rearrangement joins TRBV7-2 to TRBJ2-5; the D call may be TRBD1 or TRBD2 (6 bases each). CDR1 is SGHTA, CDR2 FQGNSA, per germline. This CDR3 spans 19 amino acids. Trimming took 5 bases from V and 2 from J, leaving 27 bases between them. The CDR3 sequence is CASSLTFGWGASGQETQYF. CDR3 nucleotides: TGTGCCAGCAGCCTCACCTTTGGATGGGGGGCAAGCGGGCAAGAGACCCAGTACTTC.

This chain uses TRBV13 with TRBJ1-3, with a possible D match to TRBD1 (5 bases). Trimming cost V 1 base and J 4 bases, with 17 bases left between them. This CDR3 region has 17 residues. Germline V gene lookup returns CDR1 PRHDT and CDR2 FYEKMQ (reference sequence). The CDR3 DNA follows: TGTGCCAGCAGCTTAGATTCGCGGGGGAACTCCGGAAACACCATATATTTT. The encoded protein is CASSLDSRGNSGNTIYF.

This clone was detected a few times. The chain links TRBV19 to TRBJ2-7; D remains ambiguous. The germline gives CDR1 LNHDA, CDR2 SQIVND (reference sequence). Trimming removed 5 bases at V and 7 bases at J, with 12 bases between. This CDR3 region has 12 residues. The CDR3 reads CASSASKGEQYF. In DNA form, the CDR3 reads TGTGCCAGTAGTGCCTCCAAGGGAGAGCAGTACTTC.

The gene calls are TRBV18 and TRBJ2-1; D may be TRBD1 (5 bases). CDR1 and CDR2 (germline): KGHSH, LQKENI. CDR3 length: 12 residues. The V gene lost 2 bases and the J gene lost 8 bases, with 7 bases spanning the gap. This CDR3 reads CASSPTRDEQFF. The CDR3 region has the DNA TGTGCCAGCTCACCAACCAGGGATGAGCAGTTCTTC.

This sequence joins TRBV18 and TRBJ1-2; 8 bases fit TRBD1. Trimming removed 4 bases from V and 5 bases from J; junction bases left unmatched: 6. The CDR3 loop spans 14 amino acids. Germline values: CDR1 KGHSH, CDR2 LQKENI. The CDR3 sequence is CASSRGQGSYGYTF. Here the CDR3 DNA reads TGTGCCAGCTCACGTGGACAGGGAAGTTATGGCTACACCTTC. Full variable domain (rest looked up from reference TRBV18 and TRBJ1-2): NAGVMQNPRHLVRRRGQEARLRCSPMKGHSHVYWYRQLPEEGLKFMVYLQKENIIDESGMPKERFSAEFPKEGPSILRIQQVVRGDSAAYFCASSRGQGSYGYTFGSGTRLTVV.

The rearrangement links TRBV7-9 to TRBJ1-4; D is possibly TRBD1 (6 bases). Germline lookup yields CDR1 SEHNR and CDR2 FQNEAQ (reference sequence). V was shortened by 1 base and J by 2 bases, with 11 bases between the two germline ends. The CDR3 spans 16 residues. CDR3 bases: TGTGCCAGCAGCTTAGATGGGACACGCACTAATGAAAAACTGTTTTTT. This sequence encodes CASSLDGTRTNEKLFF. Full variable domain (outside the CDR3, taken from reference TRBV7-9 and TRBJ1-4): DTGVSQNPRHKITKRGQNVTFRCDPISEHNRLYWYRQTLGQGPEFLTYFQNEAQLEKSRLLSDRFSAERPKGSFSTLEIQRTEQGDSAMYLCASSLDGTRTNEKLFFGSGTQLSVL.

The V and J genes are TRBV27 and TRBJ2-1, with D unresolved. CDR3 length: 14 residues. Germline CDR1 MNHEY, CDR2 SMNVEV (reference sequence). Trimming took off 5 bases at V and 6 bases at J, with 14 bases between the two ends. This CDR3 is CASSSRALSNEQFF. CDR3 DNA sequence: TGTGCCAGCAGTAGTAGGGCCTTATCCAATGAGCAGTTCTTC.

The chain has TRBV12-5 and TRBJ2-2; possible D gene TRBD2, 5 bases. The CDR3 loop spans 15 amino acids. Germline CDR1 reads LGHNT; CDR2 reads FRNRAP. Trimming removed 0 bases at V and 1 base at J, with 6 bases between. The CDR3 DNA sequence: TGTGCTAGTGGTTTGGTAAGCGGGAACACCGGGGAGCTGTTTTTT. This translates into CASGLVSGNTGELFF.

V gene TRBV11-3 combines with J gene TRBJ2-2; D may correspond to TRBD1 or TRBD2 (5 bases each). Germline-derived CDR1 and CDR2 are SGHNT and YENEEA. The V end was cut by 5 bases, the J end by 4 bases, with 14 bases between. This CDR3 region has 15 residues. CDR3 sequence reads: CASSPGLSRTGELFF. In DNA, the CDR3 is TGTGCCAGCAGCCCGGGGCTCTCCCGCACCGGGGAGCTGTTTTTT. Drawing the rest from reference TRBV11-3 and TRBJ2-2, the complete variable domain is EAGVVQSPRYKIIEKKQPVAFWCNPISGHNTLYWYLQNLGQGPELLIRYENEEAVDDSQLPKDRFSAERLKGVDSTLKIQPAELGDSAVYLCASSPGLSRTGELFFGEGSRLTVL.

This rearrangement joins TRBV9 to TRBJ2-1; perhaps TRBD2 as D (6 bases). Trimming took off 4 bases at V and 4 bases at J, with 15 bases between the two ends. CDR1 and CDR2 from the germline V gene are SGDLS and YYNGEE. CDR3 length: 15 amino acids. The CDR3 spells CASSPYGTPYNEQFF. The CDR3, as DNA: TGTGCCAGCAGCCCCTACGGGACTCCATACAATGAGCAGTTCTTC.

The chain has TRBV19 and TRBJ1-6, with D perhaps TRBD1 (5 bases). The CDR3 consists of 14 residues. V was cut by 7 bases and J by 0 bases, with 7 bases left in between. The germline CDR1 and CDR2 sequences are LNHDA and SQIVND (reference sequence). CDR3 bases: TGTGCCAGTACGGGGGGCTCCTATAATTCACCCCTCCACTTT. This translates into CASTGGSYNSPLHF.

The V gene is TRBV29-1, the J gene TRBJ2-5; 10 nucleotides match TRBD1. V was clipped by 4 bases and J by 5 bases; unmatched bases: 7. In germline, CDR1 is SQVTM, CDR2 ANQGSEA. This CDR3 contains 14 residues. In DNA, the CDR3 is TGCAGCGTTGTAGGGACAGGGGTGAGGGAGACCCAGTACTTC. Its protein product is CSVVGTGVRETQYF.

This clone was counted once. The chain recombines TRBV5-6 with TRBJ2-7, with TRBD1 identical over 7 bases. The CDR3 is 15 amino acids. The V and J ends lost 4 bases and 2 bases, in that order; junction bases with no gene match: 9. CDR1 and CDR2 (germline): SGHDT, YYEEEE. CDR3 bases: TGTGCCAGCAGCGTGGGACAGTCGGCCGCCTACGAGCAGTACTTC. Encoded protein: CASSVGQSAAYEQYF.

This clone was found once. This chain connects TRBV13 to TRBJ2-7; D not resolved. The CDR3 contains 14 residues. CDR1 is PRHDT and CDR2 is FYEKMQ in the germline V gene (reference sequence). V lost 6 bases and J 2 bases, leaving 14 bases between the germline ends. This CDR3 reads CASSTDSLAYEQYF. The CDR3 nucleotides read TGTGCCAGCAGTACTGACTCCCTTGCCTACGAGCAGTACTTC.

The CDR3 region is CASSIRGDNQPQHF. In DNA, the CDR3 is TGTGCCAGTAGTATTAGGGGCGACAATCAGCCCCAGCATTTT. This chain links TRBV19 with TRBJ1-5, with a possible D match to TRBD1 (5 bases). This CDR3 comprises 14 residues. The V gene's germline CDR1 is LNHDA and CDR2 SQIVND (reference sequence). V was trimmed by 3 bases and J by 3 bases, leaving 9 bases between them.

This chain uses TRBV7-2 with TRBJ1-5; D is undetermined. The CDR3 consists of 13 residues. Deletions cut 3 bases from V and 2 bases from J, with 5 bases between. Germline V lookup: CDR1 SGHTA, CDR2 FQGNSA. As DNA, the CDR3 is TGTGCCAGCAGCTTGAGGGGCAATCAGCCCCAGCATTTT. This codes for CASSLRGNQPQHF.